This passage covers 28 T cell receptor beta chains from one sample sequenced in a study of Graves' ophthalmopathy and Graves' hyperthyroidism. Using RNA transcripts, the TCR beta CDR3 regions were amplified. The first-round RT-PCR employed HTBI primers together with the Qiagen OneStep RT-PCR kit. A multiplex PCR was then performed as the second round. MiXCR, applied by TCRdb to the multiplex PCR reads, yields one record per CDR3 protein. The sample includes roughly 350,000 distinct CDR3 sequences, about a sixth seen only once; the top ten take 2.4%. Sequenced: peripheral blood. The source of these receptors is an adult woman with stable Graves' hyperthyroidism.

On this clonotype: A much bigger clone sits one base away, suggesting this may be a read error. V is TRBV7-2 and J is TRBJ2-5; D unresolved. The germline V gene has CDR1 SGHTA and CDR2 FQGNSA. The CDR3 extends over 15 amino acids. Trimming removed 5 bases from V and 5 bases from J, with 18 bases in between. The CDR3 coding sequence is TGTGCCAGCAGCCCACCCTCCGGTCACGGGGAGACCCAGTACTTC. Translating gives CASSPPSGHGETQYF. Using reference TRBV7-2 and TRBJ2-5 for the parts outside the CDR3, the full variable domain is GAGVSQSPSNKVTEKGKDVELRCDPISGHTALYWYRQSLGQGLEFLIYFQGNSAPDKSGLPSDRFSAERTGGSVSTLTIQRTQQEDSAVYLCASSPPSGHGETQYFGPGTRLLVL.

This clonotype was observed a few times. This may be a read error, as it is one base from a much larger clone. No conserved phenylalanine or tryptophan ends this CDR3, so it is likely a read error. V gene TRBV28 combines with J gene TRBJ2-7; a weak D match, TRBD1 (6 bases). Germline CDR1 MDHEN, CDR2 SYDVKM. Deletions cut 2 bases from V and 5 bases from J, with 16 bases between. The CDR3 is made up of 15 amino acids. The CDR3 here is CASSLKDSWGDEQYS. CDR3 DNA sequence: TGTGCCAGCAGTTTAAAGGACAGTTGGGGCGACGAGCAGTACTCC.

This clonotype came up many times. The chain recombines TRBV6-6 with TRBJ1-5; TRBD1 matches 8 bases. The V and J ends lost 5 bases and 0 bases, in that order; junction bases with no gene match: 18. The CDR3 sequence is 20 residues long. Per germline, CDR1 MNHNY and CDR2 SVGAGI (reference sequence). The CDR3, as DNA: TGTGCCAGCAGTAACCTTCCGGGACAGGCCTCACCCTATAGCAATCAGCCCCAGCATTTT. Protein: CASSNLPGQASPYSNQPQHF.

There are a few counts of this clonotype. The CDR3 region has the DNA TGTGCCAGCTCGTCCCTGGGCCGCTCGGCCCAGCATTTT. It encodes CASSSLGRSAQHF. The genes are TRBV18 and TRBJ1-5; D is uncertain. Germline-derived CDR1 and CDR2 are KGHSH and LQKENI. V lost 6 bases and J 11 bases, leaving 17 bases between the germline ends. The CDR3 length is 13 residues.

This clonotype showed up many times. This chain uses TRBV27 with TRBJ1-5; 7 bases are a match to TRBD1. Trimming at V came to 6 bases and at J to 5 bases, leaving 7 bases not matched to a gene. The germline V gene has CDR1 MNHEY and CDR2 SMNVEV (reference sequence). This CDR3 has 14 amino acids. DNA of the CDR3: TGTGCCAGCAGGCCGGGGACAGCATATCAGCCCCAGCATTTT. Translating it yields CASRPGTAYQPQHF.

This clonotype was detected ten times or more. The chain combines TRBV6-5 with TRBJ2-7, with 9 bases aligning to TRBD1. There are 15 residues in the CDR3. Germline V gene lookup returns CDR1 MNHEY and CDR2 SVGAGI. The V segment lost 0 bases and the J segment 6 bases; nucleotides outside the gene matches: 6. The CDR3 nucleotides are TGTGCCAGCAGTTACTCGGGGGGACAGGGAGCCGAGCAGTACTTC. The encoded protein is CASSYSGGQGAEQYF.

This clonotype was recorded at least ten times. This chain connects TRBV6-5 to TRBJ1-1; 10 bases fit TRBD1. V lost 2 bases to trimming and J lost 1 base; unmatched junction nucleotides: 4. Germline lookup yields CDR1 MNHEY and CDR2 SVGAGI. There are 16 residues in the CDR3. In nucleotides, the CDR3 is TGTGCCAGCAGTTACGGACAGGGGGGGGCGAACACTGAAGCTTTCTTT. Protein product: CASSYGQGGANTEAFF.

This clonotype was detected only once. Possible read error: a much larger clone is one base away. The CDR3 DNA is TGTGCCAGCAGCCAACACGTCAGGGGATCGGACTATGGCTACAGCTTC. Its translation is CASSQHVRGSDYGYSF. The chain recombines TRBV4-2 with TRBJ1-2, with D possibly being TRBD1 (6 bases). Germline V gene lookup returns CDR1 LGHNA and CDR2 YNFKEQ. The CDR3 runs to 16 residues.

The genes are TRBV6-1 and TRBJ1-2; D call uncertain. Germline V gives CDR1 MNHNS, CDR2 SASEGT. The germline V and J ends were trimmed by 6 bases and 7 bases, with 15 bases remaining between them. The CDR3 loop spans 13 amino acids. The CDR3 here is CASSWRGQGGYTF. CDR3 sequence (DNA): TGTGCCAGCAGCTGGCGGGGTCAAGGTGGCTACACCTTC.

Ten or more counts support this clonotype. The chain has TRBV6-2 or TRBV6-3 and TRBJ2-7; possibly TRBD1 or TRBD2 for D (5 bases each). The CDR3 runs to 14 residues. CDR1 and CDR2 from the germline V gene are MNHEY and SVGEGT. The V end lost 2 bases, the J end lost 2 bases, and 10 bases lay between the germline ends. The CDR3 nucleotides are TGTGCCAGCAGTTACCGGGGCCAGACCTACGAGCAGTACTTC. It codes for CASSYRGQTYEQYF.

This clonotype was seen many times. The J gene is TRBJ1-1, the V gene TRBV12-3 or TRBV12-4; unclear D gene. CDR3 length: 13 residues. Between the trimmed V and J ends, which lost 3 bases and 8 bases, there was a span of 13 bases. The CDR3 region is CASSFWERVEAFF. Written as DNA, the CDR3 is TGTGCCAGCAGTTTTTGGGAAAGAGTAGAAGCTTTCTTT.

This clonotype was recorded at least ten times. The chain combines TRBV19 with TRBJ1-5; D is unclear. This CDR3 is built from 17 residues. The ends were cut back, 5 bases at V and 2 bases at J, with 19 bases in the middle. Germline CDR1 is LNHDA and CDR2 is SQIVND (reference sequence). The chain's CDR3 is CASSHPVGPGGNQPQHF. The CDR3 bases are TGTGCCAGTAGTCACCCCGTTGGGCCCGGGGGCAATCAGCCCCAGCATTTT.

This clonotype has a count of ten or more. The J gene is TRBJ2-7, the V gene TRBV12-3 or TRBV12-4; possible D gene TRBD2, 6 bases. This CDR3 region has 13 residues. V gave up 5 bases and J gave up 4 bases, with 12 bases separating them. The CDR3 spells CASSTPGAYEQYF. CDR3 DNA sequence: TGTGCCAGCAGTACCCCGGGAGCGTACGAGCAGTACTTC.

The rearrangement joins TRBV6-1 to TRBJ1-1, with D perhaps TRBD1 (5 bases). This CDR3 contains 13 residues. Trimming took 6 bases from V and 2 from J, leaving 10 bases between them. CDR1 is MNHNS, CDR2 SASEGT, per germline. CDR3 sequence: CASRRQTNTEAFF. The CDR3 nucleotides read TGTGCCAGCAGGAGACAGACCAACACTGAAGCTTTCTTT.

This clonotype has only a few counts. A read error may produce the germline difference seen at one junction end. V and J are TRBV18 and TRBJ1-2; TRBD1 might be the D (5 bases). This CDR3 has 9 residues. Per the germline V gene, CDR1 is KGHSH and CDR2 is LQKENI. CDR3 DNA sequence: TGTGCCAGCTCACCTTCGGGGGGCTTC. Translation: CASSPSGGF.

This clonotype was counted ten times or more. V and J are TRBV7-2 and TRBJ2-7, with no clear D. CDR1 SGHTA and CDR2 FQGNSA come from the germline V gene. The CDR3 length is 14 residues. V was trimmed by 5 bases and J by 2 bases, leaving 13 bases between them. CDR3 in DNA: TGTGCCAGCAGCCCAAGCGCGAATACCTACGAGCAGTACTTC. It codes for CASSPSANTYEQYF. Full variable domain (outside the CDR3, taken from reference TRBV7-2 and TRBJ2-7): GAGVSQSPSNKVTEKGKDVELRCDPISGHTALYWYRQSLGQGLEFLIYFQGNSAPDKSGLPSDRFSAERTGGSVSTLTIQRTQQEDSAVYLCASSPSANTYEQYFGPGTRLTVT.

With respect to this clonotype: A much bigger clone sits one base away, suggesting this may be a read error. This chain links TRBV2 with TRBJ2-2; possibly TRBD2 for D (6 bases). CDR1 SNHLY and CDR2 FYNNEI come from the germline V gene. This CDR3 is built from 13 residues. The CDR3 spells CASIPGVGGDLFF. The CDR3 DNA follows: TGTGCCAGCATCCCAGGAGTGGGCGGGGATCTGTTTTTT.

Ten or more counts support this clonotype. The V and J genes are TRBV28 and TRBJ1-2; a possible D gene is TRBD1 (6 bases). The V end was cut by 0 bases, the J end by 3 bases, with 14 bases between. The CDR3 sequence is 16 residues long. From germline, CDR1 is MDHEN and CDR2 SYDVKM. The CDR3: CASSLWGHSGYYGYTF. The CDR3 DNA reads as TGTGCCAGCAGTTTATGGGGACATTCAGGCTACTATGGCTACACCTTC.

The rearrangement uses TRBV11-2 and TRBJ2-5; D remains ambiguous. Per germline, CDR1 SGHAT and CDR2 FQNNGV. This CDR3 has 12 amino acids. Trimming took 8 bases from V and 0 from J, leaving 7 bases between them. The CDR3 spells CASCRYQETQYF. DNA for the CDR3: TGTGCCAGCTGCAGATACCAAGAGACCCAGTACTTC.

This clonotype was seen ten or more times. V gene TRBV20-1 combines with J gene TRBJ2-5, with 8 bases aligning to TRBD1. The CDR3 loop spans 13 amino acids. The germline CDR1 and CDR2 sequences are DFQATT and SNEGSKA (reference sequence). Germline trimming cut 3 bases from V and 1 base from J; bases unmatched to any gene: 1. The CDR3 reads CSARDRVQETQYF. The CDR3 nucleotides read TGCAGTGCTAGGGACAGGGTCCAAGAGACCCAGTACTTC.

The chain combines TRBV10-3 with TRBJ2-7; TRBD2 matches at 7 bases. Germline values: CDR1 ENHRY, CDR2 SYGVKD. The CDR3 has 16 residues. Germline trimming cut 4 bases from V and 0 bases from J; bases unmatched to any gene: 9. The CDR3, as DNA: TGTGCCATCAGTGCCCCGAGTAGCGGGCTCTCCTACGAGCAGTACTTC. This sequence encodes CAISAPSSGLSYEQYF.

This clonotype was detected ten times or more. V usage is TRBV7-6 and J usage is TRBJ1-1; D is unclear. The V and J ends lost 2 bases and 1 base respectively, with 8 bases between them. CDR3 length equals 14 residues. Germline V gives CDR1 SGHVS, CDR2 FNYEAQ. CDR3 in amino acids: CASSLYPGNTEAFF. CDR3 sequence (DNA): TGTGCCAGCAGCTTATATCCCGGGAACACTGAAGCTTTCTTT. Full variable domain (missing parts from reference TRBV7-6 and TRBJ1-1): GAGVSQSPRYKVTKRGQDVALRCDPISGHVSLYWYRQALGQGPEFLTYFNYEAQQDKSGLPNDRFSAERPEGSISTLTIQRTEQRDSAMYRCASSLYPGNTEAFFGQGTRLTVV.

The CDR3: CASSQGQGDTEAFF. The DNA of the CDR3 is TGTGCCAGCTCGCAGGGACAGGGGGACACTGAAGCTTTCTTT. The V call is TRBV18, the J call TRBJ1-1, with TRBD1 identical over 11 bases. CDR3 size: 14 residues. Germline V gene lookup returns CDR1 KGHSH and CDR2 LQKENI. V trimming: 6 bases; J trimming: 3 bases; junction bases outside the gene matches: 3.

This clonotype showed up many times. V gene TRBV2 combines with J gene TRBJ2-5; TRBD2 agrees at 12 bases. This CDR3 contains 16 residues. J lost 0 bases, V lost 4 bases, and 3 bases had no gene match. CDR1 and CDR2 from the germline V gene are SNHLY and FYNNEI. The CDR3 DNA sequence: TGTGCCAGCAGTGTCGGACTAGCGGGAAACCAAGAGACCCAGTACTTC. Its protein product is CASSVGLAGNQETQYF.

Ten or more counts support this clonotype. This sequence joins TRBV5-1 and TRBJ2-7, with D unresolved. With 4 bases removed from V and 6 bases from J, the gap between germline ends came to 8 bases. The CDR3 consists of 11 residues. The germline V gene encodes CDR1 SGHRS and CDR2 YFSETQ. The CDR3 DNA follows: TGCGCCAGCAGCCAACGTGGCGAGCAGTACTTC. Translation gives CASSQRGEQYF.

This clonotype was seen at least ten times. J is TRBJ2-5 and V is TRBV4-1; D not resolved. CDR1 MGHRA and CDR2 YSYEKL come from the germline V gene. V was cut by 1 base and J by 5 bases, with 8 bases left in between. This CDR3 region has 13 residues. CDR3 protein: CASSQGHWETQYF. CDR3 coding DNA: TGCGCCAGCAGCCAAGGCCATTGGGAGACCCAGTACTTC.

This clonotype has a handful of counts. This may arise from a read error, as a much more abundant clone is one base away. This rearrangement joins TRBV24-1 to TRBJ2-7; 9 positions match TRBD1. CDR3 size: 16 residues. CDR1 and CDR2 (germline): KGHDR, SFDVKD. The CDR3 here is CVTSDNRGRSSYEQYF. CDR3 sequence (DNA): TGTGTCACCAGTGACAACAGGGGGCGGTCCTCCTACGAGCAGTACTTC.

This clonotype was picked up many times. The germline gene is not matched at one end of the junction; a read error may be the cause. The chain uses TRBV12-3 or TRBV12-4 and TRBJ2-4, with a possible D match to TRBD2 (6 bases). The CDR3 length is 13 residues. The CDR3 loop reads CASSSGAKNIKYF. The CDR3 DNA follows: TGTGCCAGCAGTTCGGGAGCCAAAAACATTAAGTACTTC.